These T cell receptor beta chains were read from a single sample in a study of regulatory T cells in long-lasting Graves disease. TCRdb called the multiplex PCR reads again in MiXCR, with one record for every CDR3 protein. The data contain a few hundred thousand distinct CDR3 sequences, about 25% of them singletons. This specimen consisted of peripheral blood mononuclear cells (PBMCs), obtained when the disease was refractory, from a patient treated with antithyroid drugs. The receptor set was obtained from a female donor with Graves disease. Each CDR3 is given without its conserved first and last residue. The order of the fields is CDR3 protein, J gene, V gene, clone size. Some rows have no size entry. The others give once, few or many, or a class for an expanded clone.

cdr3_aa: ASSPRDRVNTGELF
j_call: TRBJ2-2
v_call: TRBV6-1
clone_size: NA

cdr3_aa: SVGSDLYGYT
j_call: TRBJ1-2
v_call: TRBV29-1
clone_size: NA

cdr3_aa: ASSSWDSPLH
j_call: TRBJ1-6
v_call: TRBV3-1
clone_size: NA

cdr3_aa: ASSLASGMYEQY
j_call: TRBJ2-7
v_call: TRBV5-1
clone_size: NA

cdr3_aa: ASSPQWQTTGANVLT
j_call: TRBJ2-6
v_call: TRBV6-1
clone_size: once

cdr3_aa: ASSVGAEPSYEQY
j_call: TRBJ2-7
v_call: TRBV6-1
clone_size: many

cdr3_aa: ASRPRGGSPLH
j_call: TRBJ1-6
v_call: TRBV7-3
clone_size: NA

cdr3_aa: ASSLDSADYGYT
j_call: TRBJ1-2
v_call: TRBV5-1
clone_size: NA

cdr3_aa: SAPEGGRETQY
j_call: TRBJ2-5
v_call: TRBV20-1
clone_size: many

cdr3_aa: ASSQVGQRHRELF
j_call: TRBJ2-2
v_call: TRBV4-1
clone_size: few

cdr3_aa: ASSVFRTIEAF
j_call: TRBJ1-1
v_call: TRBV2
clone_size: many

cdr3_aa: ASSLSGLASEQY
j_call: TRBJ2-7
v_call: TRBV7-6
clone_size: few

cdr3_aa: ASNNRPPTGQATSEAF
j_call: TRBJ1-1
v_call: TRBV6-1
clone_size: NA